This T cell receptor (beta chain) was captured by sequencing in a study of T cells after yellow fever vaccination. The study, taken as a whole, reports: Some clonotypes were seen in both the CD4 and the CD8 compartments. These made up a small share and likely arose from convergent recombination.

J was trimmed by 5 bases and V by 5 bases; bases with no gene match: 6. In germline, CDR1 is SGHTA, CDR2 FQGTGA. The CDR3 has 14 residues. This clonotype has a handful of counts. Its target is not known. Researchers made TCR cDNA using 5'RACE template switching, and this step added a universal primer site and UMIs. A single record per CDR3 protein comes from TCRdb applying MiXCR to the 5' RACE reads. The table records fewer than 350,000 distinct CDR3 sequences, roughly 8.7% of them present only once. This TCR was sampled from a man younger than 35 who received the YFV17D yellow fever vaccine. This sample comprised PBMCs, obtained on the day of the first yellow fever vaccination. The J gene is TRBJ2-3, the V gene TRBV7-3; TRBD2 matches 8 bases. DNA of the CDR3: TGTGCCAGCAGCCCCAGCGGGGGTAAAGATACGCAGTATTTT. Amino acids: CASSPSGGKDTQYF.